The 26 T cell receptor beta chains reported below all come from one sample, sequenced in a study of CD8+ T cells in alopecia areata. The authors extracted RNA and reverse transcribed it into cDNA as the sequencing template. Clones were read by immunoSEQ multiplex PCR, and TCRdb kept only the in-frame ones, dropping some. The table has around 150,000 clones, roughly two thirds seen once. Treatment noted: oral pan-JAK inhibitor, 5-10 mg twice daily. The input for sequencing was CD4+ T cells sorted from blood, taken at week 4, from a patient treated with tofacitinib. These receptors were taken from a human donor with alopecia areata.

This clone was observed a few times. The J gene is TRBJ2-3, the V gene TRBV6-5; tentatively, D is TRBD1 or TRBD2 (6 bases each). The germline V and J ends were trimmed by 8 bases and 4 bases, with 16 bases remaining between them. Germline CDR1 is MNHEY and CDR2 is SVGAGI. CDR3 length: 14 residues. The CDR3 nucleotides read TGTGCCAGCCGGGGGACAAGAGAGGCAGATACGCAGTATTTT. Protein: CASRGTREADTQYF.

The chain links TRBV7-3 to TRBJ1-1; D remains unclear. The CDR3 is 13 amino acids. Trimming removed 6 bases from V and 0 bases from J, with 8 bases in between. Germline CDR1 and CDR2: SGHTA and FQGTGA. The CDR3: CASREALNTEAFF. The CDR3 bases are TGTGCCAGCAGAGAGGCCCTGAACACTGAAGCTTTCTTT.

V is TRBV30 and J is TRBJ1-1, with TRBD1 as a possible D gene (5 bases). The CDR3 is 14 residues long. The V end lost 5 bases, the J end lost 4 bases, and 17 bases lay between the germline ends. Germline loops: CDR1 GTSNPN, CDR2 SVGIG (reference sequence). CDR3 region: CAWGFTAGTTEAFF. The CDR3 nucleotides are TGTGCCTGGGGGTTTACGGCGGGGACCACTGAAGCTTTCTTT.

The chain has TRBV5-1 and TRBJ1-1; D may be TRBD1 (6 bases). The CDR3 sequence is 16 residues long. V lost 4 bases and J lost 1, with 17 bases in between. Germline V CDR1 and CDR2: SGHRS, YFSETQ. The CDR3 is CASSPTFWTENTEAFF. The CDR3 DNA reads TGCGCCAGCAGCCCTACGTTCTGGACAGAGAACACTGAAGCTTTCTTT.

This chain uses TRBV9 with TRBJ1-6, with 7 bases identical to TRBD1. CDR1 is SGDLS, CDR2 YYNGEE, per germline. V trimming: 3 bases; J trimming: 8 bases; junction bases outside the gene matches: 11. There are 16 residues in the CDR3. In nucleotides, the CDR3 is TGTGCCAGCAGCGCCGAGACAGGGAGCCCACATTCACCCCTCCACTTT. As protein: CASSAETGSPHSPLHF.

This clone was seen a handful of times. CDR3 DNA: TGTGCCAGCAGCTTAGCGGCCACTCTCTCTGGAAACACCATATATTTT. This sequence encodes CASSLAATLSGNTIYF. This sequence joins TRBV7-2 and TRBJ1-3; D is uncertain. Germline assignment: CDR1 SGHTA and CDR2 FQGNSA. Trimming took 0 bases from V and 0 from J, leaving 9 bases between them. The CDR3 extends over 16 amino acids.

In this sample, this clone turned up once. Here the CDR3 DNA reads TGCAGCGTTGGACCTTTGGGGGAGACCCAGTACTTC. Translated: CSVGPLGETQYF. This sequence joins TRBV29-1 and TRBJ2-5; D remains ambiguous. V lost 4 bases and J 5 bases, leaving 11 bases between the germline ends. CDR1 SQVTM and CDR2 ANQGSEA come from the germline V gene. The CDR3 length is 12 residues.

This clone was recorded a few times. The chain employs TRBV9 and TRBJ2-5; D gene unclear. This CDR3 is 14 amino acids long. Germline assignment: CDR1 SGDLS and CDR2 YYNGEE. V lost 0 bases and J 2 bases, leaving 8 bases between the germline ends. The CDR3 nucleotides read TGTGCCAGCAGCGTAGGCGCTAGTCAAGAGACCCAGTACTTC. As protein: CASSVGASQETQYF.

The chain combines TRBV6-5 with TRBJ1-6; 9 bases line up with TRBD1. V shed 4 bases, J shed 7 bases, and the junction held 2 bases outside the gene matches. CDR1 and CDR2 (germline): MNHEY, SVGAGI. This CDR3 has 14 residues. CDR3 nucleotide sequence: TGTGCCAGCAGTTTTACAGGGGGCAATTCACCCCTCCACTTT. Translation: CASSFTGGNSPLHF.

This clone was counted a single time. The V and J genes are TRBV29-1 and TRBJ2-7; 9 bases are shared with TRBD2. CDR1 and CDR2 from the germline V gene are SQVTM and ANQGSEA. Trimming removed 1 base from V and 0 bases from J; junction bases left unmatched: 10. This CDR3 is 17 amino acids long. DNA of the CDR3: TGCAGCGTTGAAGTGTGGGCTAGCGGGGTTAGCTCCTACGAGCAGTACTTC. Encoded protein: CSVEVWASGVSSYEQYF.

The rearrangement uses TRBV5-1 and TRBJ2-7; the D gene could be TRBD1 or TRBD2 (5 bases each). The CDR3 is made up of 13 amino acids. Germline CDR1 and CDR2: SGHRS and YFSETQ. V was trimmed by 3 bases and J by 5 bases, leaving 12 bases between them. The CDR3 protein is CASSSRGAHEQYF. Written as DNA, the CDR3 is TGCGCCAGCAGCTCCCGAGGGGCACACGAGCAGTACTTC. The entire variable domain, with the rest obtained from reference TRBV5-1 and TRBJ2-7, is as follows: KAGVTQTPRYLIKTRGQQVTLSCSPISGHRSVSWYQQTPGQGLQFLFEYFSETQRNKGNFPGRFSGRQFSNSRSEMNVSTLELGDSALYLCASSSRGAHEQYFGPGTRLTVT.

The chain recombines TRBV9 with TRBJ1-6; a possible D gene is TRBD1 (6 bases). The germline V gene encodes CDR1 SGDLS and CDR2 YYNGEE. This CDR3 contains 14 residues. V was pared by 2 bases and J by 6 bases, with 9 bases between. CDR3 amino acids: CASSVGQRNSPLHF. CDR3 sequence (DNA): TGTGCCAGCAGCGTCGGACAGCGTAATTCACCCCTCCACTTT.

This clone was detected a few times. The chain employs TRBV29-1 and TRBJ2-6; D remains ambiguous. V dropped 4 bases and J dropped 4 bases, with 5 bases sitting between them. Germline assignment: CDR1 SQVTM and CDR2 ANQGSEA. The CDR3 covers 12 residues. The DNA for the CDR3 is TGCAGCGTTGCCACGGGGGCCAACGTCCTGACTTTC. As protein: CSVATGANVLTF. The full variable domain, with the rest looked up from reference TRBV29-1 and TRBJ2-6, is SAVISQKPSRDICQRGTSLTIQCQVDSQVTMMFWYRQQPGQSLTLIATANQGSEATYESGFVIDKFPISRPNLTFSTLTVSNMSPEDSSIYLCSVATGANVLTFGAGSRLTVL.

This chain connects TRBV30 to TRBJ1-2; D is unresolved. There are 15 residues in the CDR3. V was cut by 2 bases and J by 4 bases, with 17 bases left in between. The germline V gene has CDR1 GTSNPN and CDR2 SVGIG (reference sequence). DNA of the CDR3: TGTGCCTGGAGTCGACGGGGAAAGCATTTCTATGGCTACACCTTC. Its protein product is CAWSRRGKHFYGYTF.

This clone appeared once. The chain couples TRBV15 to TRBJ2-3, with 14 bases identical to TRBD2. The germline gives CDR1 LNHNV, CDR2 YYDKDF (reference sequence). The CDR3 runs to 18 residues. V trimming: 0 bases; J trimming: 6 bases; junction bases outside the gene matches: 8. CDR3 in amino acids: CATSRDSRLAGGLDTQYF. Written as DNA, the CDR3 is TGTGCCACCAGCAGAGATTCCCGACTAGCGGGGGGGTTGGATACGCAGTATTTT. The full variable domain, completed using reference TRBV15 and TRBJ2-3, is DAMVIQNPRYQVTQFGKPVTLSCSQTLNHNVMYWYQQKSSQAPKLLFHYYDKDFNNEADTPDNFQSRRPNTSFCFLDIRSPGLGDTAMYLCATSRDSRLAGGLDTQYFGPGTRLTVL.

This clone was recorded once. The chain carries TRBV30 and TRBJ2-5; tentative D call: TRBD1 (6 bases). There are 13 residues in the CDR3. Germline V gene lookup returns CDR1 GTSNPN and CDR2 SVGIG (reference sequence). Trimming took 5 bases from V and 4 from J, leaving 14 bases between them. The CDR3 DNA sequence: TGTGCCTGGTCTTCAGGGGTGGGAGAGACCCAGTACTTC. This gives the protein CAWSSGVGETQYF. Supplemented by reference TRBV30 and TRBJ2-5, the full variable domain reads SQTIHQWPATLVQPVGSPLSLECTVEGTSNPNLYWYRQAAGRGLQLLFYSVGIGQISSEVPQNLSASRPQDRQFILSSKKLLLSDSGFYLCAWSSGVGETQYFGPGTRLLVL.

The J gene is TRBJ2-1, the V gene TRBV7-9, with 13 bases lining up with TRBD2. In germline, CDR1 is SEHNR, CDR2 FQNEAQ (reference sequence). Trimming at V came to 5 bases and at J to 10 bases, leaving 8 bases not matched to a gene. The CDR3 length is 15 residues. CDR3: CASSRRGTSGTEQFF. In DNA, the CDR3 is TGTGCCAGCAGCCGAAGGGGGACTAGCGGGACCGAGCAGTTCTTC.

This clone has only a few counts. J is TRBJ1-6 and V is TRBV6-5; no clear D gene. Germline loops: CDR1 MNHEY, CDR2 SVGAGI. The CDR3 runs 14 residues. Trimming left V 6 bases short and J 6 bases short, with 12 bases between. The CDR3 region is CASSNRGINSPLHF. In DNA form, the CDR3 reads TGTGCCAGCAGCAACCGCGGGATTAATTCACCCCTCCACTTT.

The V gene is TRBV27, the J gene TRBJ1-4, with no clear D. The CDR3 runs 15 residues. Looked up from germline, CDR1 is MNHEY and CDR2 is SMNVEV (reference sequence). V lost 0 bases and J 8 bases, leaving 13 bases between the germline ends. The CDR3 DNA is TGTGCCAGCAGTTTATCGCTGACCCTAAGGGAAAAACTGTTTTTT. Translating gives CASSLSLTLREKLFF. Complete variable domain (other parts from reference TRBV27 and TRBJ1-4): EAQVTQNPRYLITVTGKKLTVTCSQNMNHEYMSWYRQDPGLGLRQIYYSMNVEVTDKGDVPEGYKVSRKEKRNFPLILESPSPNQTSLYFCASSLSLTLREKLFFGSGTQLSVL.

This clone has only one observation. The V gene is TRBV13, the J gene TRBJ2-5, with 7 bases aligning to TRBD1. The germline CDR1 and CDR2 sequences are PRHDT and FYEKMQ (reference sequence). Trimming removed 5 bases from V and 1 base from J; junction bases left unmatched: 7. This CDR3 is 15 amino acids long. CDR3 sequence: CASSLPGTAQETQYF. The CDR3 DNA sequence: TGTGCCAGCAGCCTCCCCGGGACAGCCCAAGAGACCCAGTACTTC.

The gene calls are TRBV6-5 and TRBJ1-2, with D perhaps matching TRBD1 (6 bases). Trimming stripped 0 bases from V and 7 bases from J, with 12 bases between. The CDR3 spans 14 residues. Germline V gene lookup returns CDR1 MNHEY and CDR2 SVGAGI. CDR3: CASSYSMGTSGYTF. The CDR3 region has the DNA TGTGCCAGCAGTTACTCGATGGGGACATCTGGCTACACCTTC.

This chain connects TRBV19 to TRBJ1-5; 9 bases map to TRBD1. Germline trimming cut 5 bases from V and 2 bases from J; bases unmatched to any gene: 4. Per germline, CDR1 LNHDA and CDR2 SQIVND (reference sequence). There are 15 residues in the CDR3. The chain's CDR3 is CASSVGQGGNQPQHF. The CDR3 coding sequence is TGTGCCAGTAGTGTGGGACAGGGTGGCAATCAGCCCCAGCATTTT.

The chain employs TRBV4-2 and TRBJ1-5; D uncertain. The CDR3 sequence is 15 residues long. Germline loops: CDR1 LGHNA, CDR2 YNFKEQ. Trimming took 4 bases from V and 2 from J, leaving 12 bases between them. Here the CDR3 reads CASSPGGFGNQPQHF. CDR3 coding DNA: TGTGCCAGCAGCCCCGGAGGGTTTGGCAATCAGCCCCAGCATTTT.

CDR3 protein: CSVESRAGANVLTF. As DNA, the CDR3 is TGCAGCGTTGAAAGCCGCGCTGGGGCCAACGTCCTGACTTTC. J is TRBJ2-6 and V is TRBV29-1; unclear D gene. V was cut by 2 bases and J by 2 bases, with 7 bases left in between. Germline lookup yields CDR1 SQVTM and CDR2 ANQGSEA. CDR3 length: 14 residues.

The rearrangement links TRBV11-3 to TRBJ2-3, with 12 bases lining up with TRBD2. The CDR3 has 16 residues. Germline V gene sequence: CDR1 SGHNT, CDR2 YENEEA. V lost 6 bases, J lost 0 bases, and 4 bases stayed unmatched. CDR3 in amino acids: CASSFGTSGSTDTQYF. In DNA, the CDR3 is TGTGCCAGCAGTTTCGGGACTAGCGGGAGCACAGATACGCAGTATTTT.

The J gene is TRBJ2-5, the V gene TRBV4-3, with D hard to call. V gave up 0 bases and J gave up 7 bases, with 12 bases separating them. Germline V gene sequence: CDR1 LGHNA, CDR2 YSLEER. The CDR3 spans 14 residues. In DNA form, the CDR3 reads TGCGCCAGCAGCCAAGACGGGCTGTCAGGGACCCAGTACTTC. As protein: CASSQDGLSGTQYF.